This T cell receptor beta chain was captured by sequencing in a study of a mutant IDH1 vaccine in newly diagnosed glioma. On the study more broadly: Standard pretreatment was either radiotherapy, temozolomide, or, for most, radiochemotherapy with temozolomide.

The data were produced by immunoSEQ multiplex PCR, yet TCRdb's version contains in-frame clones alone and is incomplete. Among nearly 55,000 clones listed, around 80% were seen once. Time point indicated: week 5, during vaccination. Mutant IDH1 20-mer peptide, at 300 ug, made up each vaccine dose, with topical imiquimod. Donor diagnoses consisted of new WHO grade 3 or 4 IDH1-mutant, ATRX-lost astrocytomas. Note on this clone: The antigen is undetermined.

This CDR3 has 16 residues. Germline loops: CDR1 LNHDA, CDR2 SQIVND (reference sequence). Trimming took 5 bases from V and 2 from J; bases not matched to a gene: 5. The source of this sequence is a man under 40 with glioma. The chain couples TRBV19 to TRBJ2-2, with 10 bases identical to TRBD1. The material sequenced was PBMCs, taken from a glioma patient whose treatment included an IDH1 peptide vaccine. Here the CDR3 reads CASSDDRGRNTGELFF. The CDR3 bases are TGTGCCAGTAGTGATGACAGGGGGCGAAACACCGGGGAGCTGTTTTTT.